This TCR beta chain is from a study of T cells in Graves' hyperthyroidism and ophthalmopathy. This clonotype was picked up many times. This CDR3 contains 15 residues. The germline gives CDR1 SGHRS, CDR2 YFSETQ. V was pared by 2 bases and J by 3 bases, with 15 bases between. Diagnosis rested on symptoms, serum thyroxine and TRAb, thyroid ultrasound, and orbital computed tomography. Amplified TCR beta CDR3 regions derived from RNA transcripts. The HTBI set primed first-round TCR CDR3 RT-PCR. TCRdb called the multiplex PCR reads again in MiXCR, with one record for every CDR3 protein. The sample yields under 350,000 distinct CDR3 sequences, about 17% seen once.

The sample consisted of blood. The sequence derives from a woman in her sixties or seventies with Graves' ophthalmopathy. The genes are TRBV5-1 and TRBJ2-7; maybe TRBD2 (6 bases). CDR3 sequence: CASSFTPDGSYEQYF. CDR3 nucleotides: TGCGCCAGCAGCTTTACACCCGACGGGAGCTACGAGCAGTACTTC.